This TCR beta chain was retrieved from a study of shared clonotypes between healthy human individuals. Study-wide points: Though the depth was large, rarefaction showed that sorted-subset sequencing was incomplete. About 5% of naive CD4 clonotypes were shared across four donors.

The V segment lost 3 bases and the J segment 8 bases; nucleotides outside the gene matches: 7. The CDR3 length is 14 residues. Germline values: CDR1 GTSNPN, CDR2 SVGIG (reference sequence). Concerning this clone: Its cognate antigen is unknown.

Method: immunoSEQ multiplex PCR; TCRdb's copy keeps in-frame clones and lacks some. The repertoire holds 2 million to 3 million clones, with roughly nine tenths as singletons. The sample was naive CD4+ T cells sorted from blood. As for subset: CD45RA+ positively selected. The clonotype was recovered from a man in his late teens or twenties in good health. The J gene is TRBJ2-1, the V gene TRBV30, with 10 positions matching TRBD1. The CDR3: CAWSRGQGWDEQFF. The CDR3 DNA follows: TGTGCCTGGAGCCGGGGACAGGGGTGGGATGAGCAGTTCTTC. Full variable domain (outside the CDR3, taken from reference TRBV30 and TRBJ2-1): SQTIHQWPATLVQPVGSPLSLECTVEGTSNPNLYWYRQAAGRGLQLLFYSVGIGQISSEVPQNLSASRPQDRQFILSSKKLLLSDSGFYLCAWSRGQGWDEQFFGPGTRLTVL.